These 8 T cell receptor beta chains were sequenced from one sample in a study of identical twins. TCRdb re-called the 5' RACE reads through MiXCR, storing one row per CDR3 protein. The sample has roughly 250,000 distinct CDR3 sequences, around an eighth seen once. Material: memory (CD45RO+) T cells sorted from blood. These receptors all come from a woman under 30 in good health.

This clonotype came up many times. The CDR3 region has the DNA TGTGCCAGCTTTACCCGGACAGGGGGCGGTGGCTACACCTTC. Protein: CASFTRTGGGGYTF. This chain uses TRBV12-3 or TRBV12-4 with TRBJ1-2; 11 nucleotides agree with TRBD1. J was trimmed by 7 bases and V by 8 bases; bases with no gene match: 9. The CDR3 consists of 14 residues.

The chain is built from TRBV20-1 and TRBJ2-1; D uncertain. Trimming removed 0 bases at V and 14 bases at J, with 14 bases between. The CDR3 is 12 amino acids. CDR1 and CDR2 (germline): DFQATT, SNEGSKA (reference sequence). In DNA, the CDR3 is TGCAGTGCTAGAGATATTGGGCTACGGAAGTTCTTC. Its translation is CSARDIGLRKFF.

This clonotype turned up a few times. This chain joins TRBV20-1 and TRBJ2-3; 9 nucleotides match TRBD2. Germline trimming cut 5 bases from V and 0 bases from J; bases unmatched to any gene: 3. This CDR3 is built from 14 residues. Germline CDR1 is DFQATT and CDR2 is SNEGSKA (reference sequence). CDR3 sequence reads: CSAFAGGSTDTQYF. CDR3 DNA sequence: TGCAGTGCTTTCGCGGGGGGGAGCACAGATACGCAGTATTTT.

This clonotype was counted a few times. For the CDR3, the DNA is TGTGCCGGCTGGACAGGGGGCTACGAGCAGTACTTC. Translated: CAGWTGGYEQYF. V and J are TRBV30 and TRBJ2-7, with TRBD1 matching over 10 bases. This CDR3 comprises 12 residues. V was clipped by 8 bases and J by 3 bases; unmatched bases: 4. Germline assignment: CDR1 GTSNPN and CDR2 SVGIG (reference sequence). The variable domain in full, with the rest retrieved from reference TRBV30 and TRBJ2-7, is SQTIHQWPATLVQPVGSPLSLECTVEGTSNPNLYWYRQAAGRGLQLLFYSVGIGQISSEVPQNLSASRPQDRQFILSSKKLLLSDSGFYLCAGWTGGYEQYFGPGTRLTVT.

This clonotype has ten or more counts. The DNA of the CDR3 is TGTGCCAGCAGTTTAGGGACTGGCCTCAATGAGCAGTTCTTC. Its protein product is CASSLGTGLNEQFF. The V call is TRBV12-3 or TRBV12-4, the J call TRBJ2-1; perhaps TRBD2 as D (5 bases). Trimming cost V 1 base and J 6 bases, with 10 bases left between them. The CDR3 runs 14 residues.

This clonotype has just one count. The gene calls are TRBV20-1 and TRBJ2-1; 8 bases align to TRBD2. Germline CDR1 is DFQATT and CDR2 is SNEGSKA (reference sequence). Trimming at V came to 1 base and at J to 4 bases, leaving 6 bases not matched to a gene. The CDR3 is 15 residues long. The CDR3 spells CSARVVPSGYNEQFF. As DNA, the CDR3 is TGCAGTGCTAGAGTGGTACCTAGCGGGTACAATGAGCAGTTCTTC.

This clonotype was recorded a few times. The rearrangement links TRBV3-1 to TRBJ2-4; D remains unclear. The ends were cut back, 1 base at V and 16 bases at J, with 14 bases in the middle. There are 12 residues in the CDR3. Germline V gene data show CDR1 as LGHDT and CDR2 as YNNKEL (reference sequence). In DNA, the CDR3 is TGTGCCAGCAGCCAAGTAGCCAGTGGGGTCTACTTC. Encoded protein: CASSQVASGVYF.

This clonotype was observed a few times. V is TRBV4-1 and J is TRBJ2-1; D gene uncertain. Trimming shortened V by 1 base and J by 4 bases, and 8 bases separated the two germline ends. CDR1 is MGHRA and CDR2 is YSYEKL in the germline V gene. CDR3 length: 14 amino acids. Here the CDR3 DNA reads TGCGCCAGCAGCCAAGGGGATCGATACAATGAGCAGTTCTTC. The encoded protein is CASSQGDRYNEQFF.